This T cell receptor (beta chain) comes out of a study of monozygotic twins with inflammatory bowel disease. The study, taken as a whole, reports: TCRbeta inverse Simpson diversity was decreased in IBD patients versus healthy co-twins.

Notes on this clonotype: The antigen is unknown.

For both chains, the TCRalpha and TCRbeta cDNA went through two nested PCRs of around 15 and 9 cycles. TCRdb reprocessed the 5' RACE reads and stores each CDR3 protein as one record, lacking DNA. Recorded for this sample: 350,000 to 550,000 distinct CDR3 sequences. The CDR3 sequence is 15 residues long. The V gene's germline CDR1 is SGHRS and CDR2 YFSETQ. Whole blood served as the source of total RNA, and no T cell sorting took place. This chain joins TRBV5-1 and TRBJ2-2; the TCRdb call, TRBD2, lacks DNA for checking. The receptor was isolated from a human donor with ulcerative colitis or Crohn's disease, or a healthy co-twin of an affected twin (not recorded which). Sample: blood. This CDR3 is CASSLGELVAGELFF.